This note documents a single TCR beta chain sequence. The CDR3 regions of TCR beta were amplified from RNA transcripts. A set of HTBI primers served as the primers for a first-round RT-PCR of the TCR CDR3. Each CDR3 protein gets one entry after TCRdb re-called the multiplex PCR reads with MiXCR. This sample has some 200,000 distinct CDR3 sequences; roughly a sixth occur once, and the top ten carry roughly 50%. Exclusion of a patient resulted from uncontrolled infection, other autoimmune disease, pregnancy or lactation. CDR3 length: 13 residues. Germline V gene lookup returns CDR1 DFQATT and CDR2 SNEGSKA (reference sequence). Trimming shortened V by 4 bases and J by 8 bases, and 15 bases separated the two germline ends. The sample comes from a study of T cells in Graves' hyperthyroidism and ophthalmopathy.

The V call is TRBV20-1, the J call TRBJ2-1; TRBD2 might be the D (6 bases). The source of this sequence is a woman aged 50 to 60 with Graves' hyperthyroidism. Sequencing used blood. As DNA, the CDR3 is TGCAGTGCTAACGGGGGTCTGGGGCATGAGCAGTTCTTC. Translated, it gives CSANGGLGHEQFF.